Included here is one T cell receptor beta chain sequence, with context. Sequenced by immunoSEQ multiplex PCR; TCRdb stores in-frame clones only, minus some. The table includes about 71,000 clones, 85% to 95% detected once. This entry comes from a study of T cell changes during pregnancy in multiple sclerosis. Trimming took 5 bases from V and 3 from J; bases not matched to a gene: 10. The germline gives CDR1 SGHTA, CDR2 FQGNSA. The CDR3 sequence is 15 residues long. The TCR comes from a female donor with multiple sclerosis, enrolled in a pregnancy study. V usage is TRBV7-2 and J usage is TRBJ2-7; 7 bases align to TRBD2. The source material was peripheral blood, sampled in the third trimester of pregnancy. As DNA, the CDR3 is TGTGCCAGCAGCCCCCGGGGAGGGCGATTCTACGAGCAGTACTTC. This gives the protein CASSPRGGRFYEQYF. The whole variable domain, remainder taken from reference TRBV7-2 and TRBJ2-7, is GAGVSQSPSNKVTEKGKDVELRCDPISGHTALYWYRQSLGQGLEFLIYFQGNSAPDKSGLPSDRFSAERTGGSVSTLTIQRTQQEDSAVYLCASSPRGGRFYEQYFGPGTRLTVT.